The 8 T cell receptor beta chains presented below share a single source sample, sequenced in a study of cytomegalovirus exposure and HLA in healthy donors. Primers for the PCR totalled 60 Vbeta and 13 Jbeta. Clones were read by immunoSEQ multiplex PCR, and TCRdb kept only the in-frame ones, dropping some. The sample lists some 180,000 clones, about four fifths occurring once. Input material: PBMCs. These receptors were obtained from a female donor in good health and CMV-seronegative.

CDR3 bases: TGTGCCAGCAGCCCGTTGTGGAGAGCCGAACGGGGTGAAGCTTTCTTT. It is translated as CASSPLWRAERGEAFF. The V gene is TRBV4-2, the J gene TRBJ1-1, with D uncertain. The CDR3 is 16 amino acids. Trimming removed 4 bases from V and 7 bases from J, with 22 bases in between. CDR1 and CDR2 (germline): LGHNA, YNFKEQ.

This chain's CDR3 is CASSAGTGTNQPQHF. CDR3 DNA: TGTGCCAGCAGCGCGGGGACAGGGACCAATCAGCCCCAGCATTTT. The chain uses TRBV9 and TRBJ1-5, with TRBD1 matching over 9 bases. This CDR3 comprises 15 residues. Germline V gene lookup returns CDR1 SGDLS and CDR2 YYNGEE. The trim removed 3 bases at V and 3 bases at J, leaving 4 bases unmatched.

The chain has TRBV18 and TRBJ1-1; tentatively, D is TRBD1 (5 bases). With 5 bases removed from V and 4 bases from J, the gap between germline ends came to 8 bases. The CDR3 length is 12 residues. In germline, CDR1 is KGHSH, CDR2 LQKENI. This CDR3 is CASSLTGTEAFF. The CDR3 coding sequence is TGTGCCAGCTCATTAACAGGCACTGAAGCTTTCTTT.

The V and J genes are TRBV9 and TRBJ1-2; 7 positions match TRBD1. Germline lookup yields CDR1 SGDLS and CDR2 YYNGEE. The V segment lost 1 base and the J segment 3 bases; nucleotides outside the gene matches: 6. This CDR3 has 15 amino acids. The CDR3 DNA sequence: TGTGCCAGCAGCGTATCGTCCCAGGGGGACTATGGCTACACCTTC. Encoded protein: CASSVSSQGDYGYTF.

The chain carries TRBV6-1 and TRBJ1-2; weak D call: TRBD1 (5 bases). The CDR3 is made up of 11 amino acids. CDR1 and CDR2 (germline): MNHNS, SASEGT. The V and J ends lost 5 bases and 7 bases respectively, with 8 bases between them. The CDR3 sequence: CASSYRGGYTF. CDR3 DNA: TGTGCCAGCAGTTATAGGGGTGGCTACACCTTC.

V and J are TRBV5-4 and TRBJ2-5; 8 nucleotides match TRBD2. Germline-derived CDR1 and CDR2 are SGHNT and YYREEE (reference sequence). V shed 0 bases, J shed 2 bases, and the junction held 3 bases outside the gene matches. This CDR3 spans 15 amino acids. CDR3: CASSLVTSGQETQYF. CDR3 sequence (DNA): TGTGCCAGCAGCTTGGTTACTAGCGGACAAGAGACCCAGTACTTC.

This clone is a singleton in its sample. This rearrangement joins TRBV9 to TRBJ2-4, with a possible D match to TRBD2 (7 bases). The CDR3 loop spans 15 amino acids. V lost 4 bases and J 1 base, leaving 12 bases between the germline ends. The germline CDR1 and CDR2 sequences are SGDLS and YYNGEE. The CDR3 bases are TGTGCCAGCAGCTCGGAGGGGGGGGCCAAAAACATTCAGTACTTC. Translated: CASSSEGGAKNIQYF.

V and J are TRBV7-9 and TRBJ2-5; tentatively, D is TRBD2 (6 bases). V lost 1 base, J lost 0 bases, and 18 bases lay in between. CDR1 and CDR2 (germline): SEHNR, FQNEAQ (reference sequence). This CDR3 spans 18 amino acids. The CDR3, as DNA: TGTGCCAGCAGCTTAGGTGGGCGGGGCACCGTCTACCAAGAGACCCAGTACTTC. The encoded protein is CASSLGGRGTVYQETQYF.